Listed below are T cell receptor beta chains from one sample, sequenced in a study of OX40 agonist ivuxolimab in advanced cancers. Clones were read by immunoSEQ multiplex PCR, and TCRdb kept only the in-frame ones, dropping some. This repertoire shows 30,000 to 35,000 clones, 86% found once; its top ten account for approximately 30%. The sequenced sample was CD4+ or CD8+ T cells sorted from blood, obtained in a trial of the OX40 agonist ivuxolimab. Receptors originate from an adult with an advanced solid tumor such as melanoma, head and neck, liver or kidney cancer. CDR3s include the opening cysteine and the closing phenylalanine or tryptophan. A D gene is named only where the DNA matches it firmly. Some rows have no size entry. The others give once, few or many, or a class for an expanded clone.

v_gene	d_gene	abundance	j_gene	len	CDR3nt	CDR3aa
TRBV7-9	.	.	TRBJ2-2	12	TGTGCCAGCAGCAAAAAGGCAGGGGAGCTGTTTTTT	CASSKKAGELFF
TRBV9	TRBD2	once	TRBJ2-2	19	TGTGCCAGCACCCTAAGAGAACGGGTGGGACTAGGGGCTGGCGGGGAGCTGTTTTTT	CASTLRERVGLGAGGELFF
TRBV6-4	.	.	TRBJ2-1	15	TGTGCCAGCAGTGACTCGAGGGTAGCCTACAATGAGCAGTTCTTC	CASSDSRVAYNEQFF
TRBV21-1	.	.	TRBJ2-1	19	TGTGCCAGCAGCGCCCAGGCGAAGCCACTAGCGGGAGGGATTAATGAGCAGTTCTTC	CASSAQAKPLAGGINEQFF
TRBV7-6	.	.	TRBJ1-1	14	TGTGCCAGCAGCTCAGGGGTTTCGAACACTGAAGCTTTCTTT	CASSSGVSNTEAFF
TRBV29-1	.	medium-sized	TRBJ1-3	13	TGCAGCGTTGACGACTACTCTGGAAACACCATATATTTT	CSVDDYSGNTIYF
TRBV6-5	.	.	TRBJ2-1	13	TGTGCCAGCAGTTTTGTCCAGTACAATGAGCAGTTCTTC	CASSFVQYNEQFF
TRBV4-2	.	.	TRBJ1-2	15	TGTGCCAGCAGCCAAGACCGAGGGGGGCCCTATGGCTACACCTTC	CASSQDRGGPYGYTF
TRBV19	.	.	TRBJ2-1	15	TGTGCCAGTAGGATCGGCAGTTCCTCCTACAATGAGCAGTTCTTC	CASRIGSSSYNEQFF
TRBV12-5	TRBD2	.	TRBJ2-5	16	TGTGCTAGTGGTTTGGTGACTAGCGGGGTGGGGGAGACCCAGTACTTC	CASGLVTSGVGETQYF
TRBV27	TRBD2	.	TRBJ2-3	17	TGTGCCAGCAGCCCTGGACTAGCGGGACTTAGCACAGATACGCAGTATTTT	CASSPGLAGLSTDTQYF
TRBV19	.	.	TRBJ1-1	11	TGTGCCAGTAGTCCCGGGGCCGAAGCTTTCTTT	CASSPGAEAFF
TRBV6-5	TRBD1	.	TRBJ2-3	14	TGTGCCAGCAGTGGCAGGGGGCTCACAGATACGCAGTATTTT	CASSGRGLTDTQYF
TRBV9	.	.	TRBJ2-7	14	TGTGCCAGCAGCGGCCGGGACTCCGTGGGCGAGCAGTACTTC	CASSGRDSVGEQYF